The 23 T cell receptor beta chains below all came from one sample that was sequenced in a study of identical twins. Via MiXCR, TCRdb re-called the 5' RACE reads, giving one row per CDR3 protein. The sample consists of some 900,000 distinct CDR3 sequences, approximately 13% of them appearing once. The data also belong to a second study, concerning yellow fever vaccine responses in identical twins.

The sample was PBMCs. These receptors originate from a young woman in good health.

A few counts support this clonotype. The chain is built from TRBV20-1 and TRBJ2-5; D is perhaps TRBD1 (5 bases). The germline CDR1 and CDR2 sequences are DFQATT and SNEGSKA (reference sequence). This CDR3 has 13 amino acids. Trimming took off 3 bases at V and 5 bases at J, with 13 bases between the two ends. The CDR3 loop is CSASQAGWETQYF. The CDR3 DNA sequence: TGCAGTGCTAGTCAGGCAGGGTGGGAGACCCAGTACTTC.

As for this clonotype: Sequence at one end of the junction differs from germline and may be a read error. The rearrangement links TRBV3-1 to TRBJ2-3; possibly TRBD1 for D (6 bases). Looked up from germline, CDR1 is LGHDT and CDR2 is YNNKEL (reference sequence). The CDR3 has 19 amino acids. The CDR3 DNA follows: TGTACCAGCTGCAAGGGGGAGCTTTGGAACCGTAATAGCACAGATACGCAGTATTTT. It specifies CTSCKGELWNRNSTDTQYF.

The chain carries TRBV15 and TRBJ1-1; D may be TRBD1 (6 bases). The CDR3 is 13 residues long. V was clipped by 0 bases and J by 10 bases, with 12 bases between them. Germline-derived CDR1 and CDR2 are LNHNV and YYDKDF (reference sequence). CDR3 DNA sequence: TGTGCCACCAGCAGAGATCGGGTGGGGGCAGCTTTCTTT. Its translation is CATSRDRVGAAFF.

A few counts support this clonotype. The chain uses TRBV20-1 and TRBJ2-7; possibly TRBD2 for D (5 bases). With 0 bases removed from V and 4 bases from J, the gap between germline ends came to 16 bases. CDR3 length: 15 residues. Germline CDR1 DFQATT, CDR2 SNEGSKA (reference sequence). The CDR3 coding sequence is TGCAGTGCTAGAGATATCGGTATGGGAGAGTACGAGCAGTACTTC. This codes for CSARDIGMGEYEQYF.

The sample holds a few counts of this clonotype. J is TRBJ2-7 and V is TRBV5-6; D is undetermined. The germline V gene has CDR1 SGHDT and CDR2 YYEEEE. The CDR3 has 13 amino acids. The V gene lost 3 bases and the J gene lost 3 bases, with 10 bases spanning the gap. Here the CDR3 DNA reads TGTGCCAGCAGCTCCCCCGTGGACTACGAGCAGTACTTC. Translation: CASSSPVDYEQYF.

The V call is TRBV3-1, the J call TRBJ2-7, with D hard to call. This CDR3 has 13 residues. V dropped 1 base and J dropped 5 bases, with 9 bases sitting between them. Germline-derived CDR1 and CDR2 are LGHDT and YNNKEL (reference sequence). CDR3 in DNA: TGTGCCAGCAGCCAAGTTCTTCAGGACGAGCAGTACTTC. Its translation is CASSQVLQDEQYF.

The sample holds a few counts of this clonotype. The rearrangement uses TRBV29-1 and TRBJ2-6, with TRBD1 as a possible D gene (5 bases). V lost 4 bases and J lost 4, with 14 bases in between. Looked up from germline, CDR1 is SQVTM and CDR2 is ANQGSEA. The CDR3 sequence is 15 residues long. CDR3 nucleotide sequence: TGCAGCGTTGTGGGCAGGGCAGCAGGGGCCAACGTCCTGACTTTC. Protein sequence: CSVVGRAAGANVLTF. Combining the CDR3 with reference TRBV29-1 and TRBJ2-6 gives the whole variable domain SAVISQKPSRDICQRGTSLTIQCQVDSQVTMMFWYRQQPGQSLTLIATANQGSEATYESGFVIDKFPISRPNLTFSTLTVSNMSPEDSSIYLCSVVGRAAGANVLTFGAGSRLTVL.

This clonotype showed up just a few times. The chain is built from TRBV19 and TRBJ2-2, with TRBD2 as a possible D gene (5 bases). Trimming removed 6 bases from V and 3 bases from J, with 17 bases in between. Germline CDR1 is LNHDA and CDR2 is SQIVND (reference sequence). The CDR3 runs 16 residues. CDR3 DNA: TGTGCCAGTAGGGCCGGGGTCCACGGCTACACCGGGGAGCTGTTTTTT. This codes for CASRAGVHGYTGELFF.

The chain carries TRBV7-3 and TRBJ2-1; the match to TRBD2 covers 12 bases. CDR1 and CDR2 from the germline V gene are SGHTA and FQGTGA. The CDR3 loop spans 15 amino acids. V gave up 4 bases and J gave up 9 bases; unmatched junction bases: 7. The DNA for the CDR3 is TGTGCCAGCAGCTCGACTAGCGGGAGCGTCGGTGAGCAGTTCTTC. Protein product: CASSSTSGSVGEQFF.

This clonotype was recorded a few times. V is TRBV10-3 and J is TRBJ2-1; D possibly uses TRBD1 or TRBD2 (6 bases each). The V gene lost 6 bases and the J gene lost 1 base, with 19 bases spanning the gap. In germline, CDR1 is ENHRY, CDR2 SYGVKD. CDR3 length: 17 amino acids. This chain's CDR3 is CAIRPRGGPRSYNEQFF. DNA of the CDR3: TGTGCCATCAGGCCTCGAGGGGGGCCGAGGTCCTACAATGAGCAGTTCTTC.

The CDR3 protein is CASSTVGVTDTQYF. The CDR3 nucleotides are TGTGCCAGCAGCACTGTTGGAGTCACAGATACGCAGTATTTT. The chain couples TRBV7-9 to TRBJ2-3; D is unclear. CDR1 SEHNR and CDR2 FQNEAQ come from the germline V gene (reference sequence). Trimming shortened V by 5 bases and J by 2 bases, and 11 bases separated the two germline ends. This CDR3 region has 14 residues.

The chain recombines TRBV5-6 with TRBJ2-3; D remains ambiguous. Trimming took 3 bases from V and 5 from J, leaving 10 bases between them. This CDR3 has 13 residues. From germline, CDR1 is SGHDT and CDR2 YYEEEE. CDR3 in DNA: TGTGCCAGCAGCTCGTTATCCGAAGATACGCAGTATTTT. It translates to CASSSLSEDTQYF. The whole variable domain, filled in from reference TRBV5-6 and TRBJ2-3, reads DAGVTQSPTHLIKTRGQQVTLRCSPKSGHDTVSWYQQALGQGPQFIFQYYEEEERQRGNFPDRFSGHQFPNYSSELNVNALLLGDSALYLCASSSLSEDTQYFGPGTRLTVL.

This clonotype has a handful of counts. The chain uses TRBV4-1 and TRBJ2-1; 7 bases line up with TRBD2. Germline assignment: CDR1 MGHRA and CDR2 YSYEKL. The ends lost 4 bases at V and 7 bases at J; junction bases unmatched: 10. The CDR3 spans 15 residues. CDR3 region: CASSPFGLEKNEQFF. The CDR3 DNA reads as TGCGCCAGCAGCCCTTTCGGACTAGAAAAAAATGAGCAGTTCTTC.

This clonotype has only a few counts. Here the CDR3 reads CSARGLGIRETQYF. CDR3 in DNA: TGCAGTGCTAGGGGCTTAGGGATTCGGGAGACCCAGTACTTC. This chain joins TRBV20-1 and TRBJ2-5, with D uncertain. Germline CDR1 DFQATT, CDR2 SNEGSKA (reference sequence). CDR3 length: 14 amino acids. Trimming removed 3 bases at V and 5 bases at J, with 16 bases between.

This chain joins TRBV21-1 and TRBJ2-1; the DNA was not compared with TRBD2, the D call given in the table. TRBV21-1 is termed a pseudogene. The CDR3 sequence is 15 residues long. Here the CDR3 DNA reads TGTGCCAGCAGCAAGGGGCTAGCGGGAACCAATGAGCAGTTCTTC. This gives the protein CASSKGLAGTNEQFF.

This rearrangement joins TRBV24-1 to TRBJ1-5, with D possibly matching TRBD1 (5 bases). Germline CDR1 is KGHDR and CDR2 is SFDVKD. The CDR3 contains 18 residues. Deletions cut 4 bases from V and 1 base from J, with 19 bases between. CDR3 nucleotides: TGTGCCACCAGTGACCATCAGACAGACGGAACGAGCAATCAGCCCCAGCATTTT. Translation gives CATSDHQTDGTSNQPQHF.

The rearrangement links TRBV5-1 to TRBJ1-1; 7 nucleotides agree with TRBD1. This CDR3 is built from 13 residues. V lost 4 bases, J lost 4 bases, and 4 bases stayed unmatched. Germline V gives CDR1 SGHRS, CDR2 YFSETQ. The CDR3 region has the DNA TGCGCCAGCAGCATAACAGGGGTCACTGAAGCTTTCTTT. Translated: CASSITGVTEAFF.

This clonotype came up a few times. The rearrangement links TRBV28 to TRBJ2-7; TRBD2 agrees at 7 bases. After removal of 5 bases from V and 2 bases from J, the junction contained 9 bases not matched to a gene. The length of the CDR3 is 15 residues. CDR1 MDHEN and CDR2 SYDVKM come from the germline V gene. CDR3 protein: CASSPGTTITYEQYF. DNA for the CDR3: TGTGCCAGCAGTCCCGGGACTACTATAACCTACGAGCAGTACTTC.

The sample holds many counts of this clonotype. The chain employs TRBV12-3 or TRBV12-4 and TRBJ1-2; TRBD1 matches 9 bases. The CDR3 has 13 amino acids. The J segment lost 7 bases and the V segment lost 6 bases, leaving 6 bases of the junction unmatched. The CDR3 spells CASSRDRVGGYTF. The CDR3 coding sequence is TGTGCCAGCAGCCGGGACAGGGTTGGTGGCTACACCTTC.

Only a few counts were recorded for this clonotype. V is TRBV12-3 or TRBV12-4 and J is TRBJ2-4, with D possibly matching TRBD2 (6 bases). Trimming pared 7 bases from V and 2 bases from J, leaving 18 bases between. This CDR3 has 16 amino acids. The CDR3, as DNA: TGTGCCAGCAAGGGTAGGCGGGACTTAACCAAAAACATTCAGTACTTC. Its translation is CASKGRRDLTKNIQYF.

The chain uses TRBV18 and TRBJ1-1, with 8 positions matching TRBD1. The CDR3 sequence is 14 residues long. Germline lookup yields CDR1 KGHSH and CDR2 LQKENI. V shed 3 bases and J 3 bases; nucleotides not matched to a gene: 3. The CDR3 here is CASSPGQGHTEAFF. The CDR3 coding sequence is TGTGCCAGCTCACCCGGACAGGGCCACACTGAAGCTTTCTTT.

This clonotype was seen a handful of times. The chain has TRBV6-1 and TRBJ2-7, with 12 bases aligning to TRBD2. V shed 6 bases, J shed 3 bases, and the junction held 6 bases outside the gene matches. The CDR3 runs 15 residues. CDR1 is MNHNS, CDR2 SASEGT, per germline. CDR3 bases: TGTGCCAGCAGCCTAACTAGCGGGGGGAACTACGAGCAGTACGTC. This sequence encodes CASSLTSGGNYEQYV.

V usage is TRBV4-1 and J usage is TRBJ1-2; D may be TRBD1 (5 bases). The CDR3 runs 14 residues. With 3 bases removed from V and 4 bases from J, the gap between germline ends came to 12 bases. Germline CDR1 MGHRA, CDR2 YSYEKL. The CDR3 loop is CASSQGPGSYGYTF. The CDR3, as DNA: TGCGCCAGCAGCCAGGGACCGGGGTCCTATGGCTACACCTTC.